Listed below are T cell receptor beta chains from one sample, sequenced in a study of T cells in Graves' hyperthyroidism and ophthalmopathy. One entry per CDR3 protein results from TCRdb running MiXCR on the multiplex PCR reads. The sample holds about 560,000 distinct CDR3 sequences, approximately 15% seen once. The sequencing input was blood. The receptors originated from a woman aged 18-29 years with Graves' hyperthyroidism. The CDR3 runs from the conserved cysteine through the conserved F or W. Clone size is stated in some rows and not others, as once, few, many or a class when expanded.

TRBJ2-1	TRBV9	.	CASSVGLRLAYEQFF
TRBJ1-4	TRBV3-1	many	CASSPGTVSTNEKLFF
TRBJ2-3	TRBV6-1	few	CASSLWGGGSTDTQYF
TRBJ2-5	TRBV6-6	many	CASSYSAGTQETQYF
TRBJ2-5	TRBV5-1	.	CASSLWGAQETQCF
TRBJ1-1	TRBV18	many	CASSPKPGPNTEAFF
TRBJ2-5	TRBV14	few	CASSHTRETQYF
TRBJ2-1	TRBV2	many	CASSSRLASNEQFF
TRBJ2-1	TRBV19	few	CASKETRYYNEQFF
TRBJ2-1	TRBV5-1	.	CASSLSLMSEQFF
TRBJ2-5	TRBV5-1	many	CASSLNQETQYF
TRBJ2-5	TRBV6-2/TRBV6-3	many	CASSYSASGEETQYF
TRBJ2-5	TRBV2	many	CARTLGAGSQETQYF
TRBJ2-7	TRBV19	few	CASSNLAGSYEQYF
TRBJ2-5	TRBV6-1	many	CASSSHSSGQETQYF
TRBJ1-2	TRBV3-1	few	CASSQDLGTYGYTF
TRBJ1-2	TRBV29-1	few	CSANRGDGYTF
TRBJ1-1	TRBV15	few	CATRSDTGFEAFF
TRBJ2-7	TRBV5-4	many	CASSLALGLGEQYF
TRBJ2-1	TRBV6-5	few	CASSYSGVKQLF
TRBJ2-7	TRBV11-2	.	CASSLPEAGQAAYEQYF
TRBJ2-7	TRBV20-1	few	CSARHDWLAGDHEQYF
TRBJ2-7	TRBV20-1	many	CSAPAGERYEQYF
TRBJ2-7	TRBV20-1	many	CSASRTNPGEQYF
TRBJ1-4	TRBV28	few	CASSSLTGTGGACEKLFF
TRBJ2-3	TRBV30	.	CAWRLAGGVDTQYF
TRBJ2-1	TRBV24-1	many	CATSRSDSSYNEQFF
TRBJ2-1	TRBV27	many	CARRGGYREEEQFF
TRBJ1-2	TRBV6-4	many	CASSVEQGSNYGYTF
TRBJ2-5	TRBV24-1	many	CATSDLQGRGETQYF
TRBJ2-3	TRBV7-2	.	CASSYDRVSDTQYF
TRBJ2-7	TRBV6-5	many	CASRPRRTGLEQYF
TRBJ2-5	TRBV3-1	few	CASSTLAGLGETQYF
TRBJ2-2	TRBV20-1	many	CSARDRQGFTGELFF
TRBJ1-6	TRBV18	few	CASSPVLGQGYNSPLHF
TRBJ1-2	TRBV18	.	CASSPMGVEGYTF
TRBJ2-3	TRBV10-1	.	CASSKGEGNTDTQYF
TRBJ2-1	TRBV20-1	few	CSARRERFF
TRBJ2-3	TRBV20-1	few	CSAPGQGRIAVKSDTQYF
TRBJ1-5	TRBV28	many	CASSPRQIQPQHF
TRBJ1-5	TRBV2	many	CASSERPSNSNQPQHF
TRBJ2-1	TRBV11-1	many	CASSLGGGVSNEQFF
TRBJ1-2	TRBV5-1	many	CASSLGSGLYGYTF
TRBJ2-7	TRBV7-2	many	CASSPRTFPIRDRGYEQYF
TRBJ1-1	TRBV7-2	.	CASSLDVGAFF
TRBJ2-6	TRBV29-1	.	CSAGSGANVLTF
TRBJ2-7	TRBV6-1	.	CASSESRDSFSYEQYF
TRBJ1-6	TRBV5-1	few	CASSPDILSYNSPLHF
TRBJ1-2	TRBV19	.	CASTRAGGNYGYTF
TRBJ2-4	TRBV11-3	.	CASSLVGTGKAKNIQYF
TRBJ1-2	TRBV18	.	CASSPGGGRNYGYTF
TRBJ1-1	TRBV6-1	few	CASSVWRSSGNTEAFF
TRBJ2-7	TRBV5-6	.	CASSLYGDRNYEQYF
TRBJ1-2	TRBV6-1	few	CASSRPTSDGYTF
TRBJ2-3	TRBV11-3	many	CASSQSPDTQYF
TRBJ2-5	TRBV20-1	many	CSARHRDRQETQYF
TRBJ2-5	TRBV7-8	.	CASSLSQLQETQYF